Below, 31 T cell receptor beta chains from the same sample are listed, as sequenced in a study of blood T cell repertoires in COVID-19 (dated by TCRdb to 2020 to 2021). Libraries came from the immunoSEQ multiplex PCR assay. This is the immuneACCESS table as TCRdb keeps it, with only in-frame sequences that have V and J called. A part of the clones is gone; compared with another copy, unresolved V genes explain less than half, and the rest is unexplained. The sample table holds 200,000 or so clones, of which about nine tenths were seen once. In total, the top ten clones hold 3% to 4.5% of the sample. Sample: PBMCs or T cells enriched from blood (not recorded which). Receptors originate from a woman aged 40 to 50 with acute COVID-19.

The rearrangement links TRBV7-2 to TRBJ2-7; TRBD1 matches at 10 bases. The CDR3 is made up of 16 amino acids. Per germline, CDR1 SGHTA and CDR2 FQGNSA. The V and J ends lost 4 bases and 7 bases, in that order; junction bases with no gene match: 13. The CDR3 region has the DNA TGTGCCAGCAGCTCATCGCCGGGACAGGGGTCACGGGAGCAGTACTTC. It is translated as CASSSSPGQGSREQYF.

The chain carries TRBV6-5 and TRBJ2-1; D is unresolved. CDR3 length: 15 residues. Germline-derived CDR1 and CDR2 are MNHEY and SVGAGI. Trimming removed 5 bases at V and 9 bases at J, with 20 bases between. The CDR3 DNA reads TGTGCCAGCAGTACCCGGGTTCCTCCCCCCGGTGAGCAGTTCTTC. Its protein is CASSTRVPPPGEQFF.

The gene calls are TRBV12-3 or TRBV12-4 and TRBJ1-1; D gene uncertain. The length of the CDR3 is 13 residues. Trimming shortened V by 4 bases and J by 5 bases, and 11 bases separated the two germline ends. CDR3 region: CASSSLPRTEAFF. CDR3 sequence (DNA): TGTGCCAGCAGTTCATTACCCAGGACTGAAGCTTTCTTT.

The CDR3 region is CATHAGQNYEQYV. The CDR3, as DNA: TGTGCCACCCATGCGGGACAGAACTACGAGCAGTACGTC. The rearrangement joins TRBV24-1 to TRBJ2-7, with D tentatively TRBD1 (7 bases). Deletions cut 9 bases from V and 3 bases from J, with 14 bases between. Germline-derived CDR1 and CDR2 are KGHDR and SFDVKD. The CDR3 loop spans 13 amino acids.

This clone was detected a few times. This rearrangement joins TRBV9 to TRBJ1-3, with D possibly TRBD1 on 5 matching bases. The V gene's germline CDR1 is SGDLS and CDR2 YYNGEE. V was clipped by 0 bases and J by 3 bases, with 7 bases between them. The CDR3 has 14 residues. CDR3 sequence reads: CASSVAGGGNTIYF. The CDR3 DNA reads TGTGCCAGCAGCGTAGCCGGGGGTGGAAACACCATATATTTT.

The chain employs TRBV19 and TRBJ1-1; 7 nucleotides match TRBD1. CDR1 LNHDA and CDR2 SQIVND come from the germline V gene (reference sequence). The CDR3 is 17 residues long. V dropped 10 bases and J dropped 0; count of bases not matched to a gene: 17. Here the CDR3 reads CATSYGGGLRLNTEAFF. The CDR3 DNA follows: TGTGCCACCTCCTATGGAGGGGGCCTACGGCTGAACACTGAAGCTTTCTTT.

The genes are TRBV19 and TRBJ1-2, with 8 nucleotides matching TRBD1. This CDR3 spans 13 amino acids. Germline-derived CDR1 and CDR2 are LNHDA and SQIVND (reference sequence). Trimming at V came to 5 bases and at J to 2 bases, leaving 1 base not matched to a gene. This CDR3 reads CASSSGGNYGYTF. CDR3 coding DNA: TGTGCCAGTAGTTCAGGGGGCAACTATGGCTACACCTTC.

The gene calls are TRBV10-3 and TRBJ2-7, with TRBD1 matching over 8 bases. Germline V gives CDR1 ENHRY, CDR2 SYGVKD. The CDR3 is 15 residues long. V was clipped by 3 bases and J by 3 bases; unmatched bases: 7. The CDR3, as DNA: TGTGCCATCAGTGAAGGGCAGGGGGCGTTCTACGAGCAGTACTTC. As protein: CAISEGQGAFYEQYF.

The chain couples TRBV19 to TRBJ2-3; 11 bases match TRBD2. This CDR3 region has 16 residues. V dropped 5 bases and J dropped 6; count of bases not matched to a gene: 10. Per germline, CDR1 LNHDA and CDR2 SQIVND (reference sequence). In nucleotides, the CDR3 is TGTGCCAGTAGTCTCCTGAGTAGCGGGGGGGTCGATACGCAGTATTTT. This sequence encodes CASSLLSSGGVDTQYF.

The CDR3 nucleotides are TGTGCCACCAGTGTGCAGGGAACCTACGAGCAGTACGTC. It codes for CATSVQGTYEQYV. V gene TRBV24-1 combines with J gene TRBJ2-7, with a weak D call TRBD1 (5 bases). The V gene lost 5 bases and the J gene lost 2 bases, with 9 bases spanning the gap. The germline CDR1 and CDR2 sequences are KGHDR and SFDVKD. CDR3 length equals 13 residues.

The CDR3 bases are TGTGCCAGCAGCTCTACAGGGGGCTGGGGGGTTGTTGAGCAGTTCTTC. Its translation: CASSSTGGWGVVEQFF. The chain couples TRBV7-9 to TRBJ2-1; 9 bases fit TRBD1. After removal of 4 bases from V and 9 bases from J, the junction contained 13 bases not matched to a gene. Germline-derived CDR1 and CDR2 are SEHNR and FQNEAQ (reference sequence). The CDR3 has 16 residues.

This clone has more than one count but fewer than ten. The chain uses TRBV19 and TRBJ1-5, with 8 positions matching TRBD1. Trimming at V came to 5 bases and at J to 0 bases, leaving 9 bases not matched to a gene. The CDR3 totals 17 residues. Germline V gene data show CDR1 as LNHDA and CDR2 as SQIVND (reference sequence). The CDR3 loop is CASSLGTGRYSNQPQHF. DNA for the CDR3: TGTGCCAGTAGTTTGGGGACAGGTCGATATAGCAATCAGCCCCAGCATTTT.

The chain links TRBV2 to TRBJ2-2; 8 nucleotides line up with TRBD1. Germline V CDR1 and CDR2: SNHLY, FYNNEI. The V and J ends lost 7 bases and 5 bases, in that order; junction bases with no gene match: 9. The CDR3 extends over 15 amino acids. The CDR3 loop is CASIQSTGVTGELFF. The CDR3 coding sequence is TGTGCCAGCATCCAATCGACAGGGGTGACCGGGGAGCTGTTTTTT.

V and J are TRBV7-2 and TRBJ1-2, with D tentatively TRBD1 (6 bases). Germline values: CDR1 SGHTA, CDR2 FQGNSA. The CDR3 loop spans 14 amino acids. V lost 5 bases and J lost 1, with 11 bases in between. The CDR3 is CASSQYRDNYGYTF. DNA of the CDR3: TGTGCCAGCAGCCAGTACAGGGATAACTATGGCTACACCTTC.

The rearrangement links TRBV6-5 to TRBJ1-1; 9 positions agree with TRBD1. The CDR3 contains 13 residues. V lost 6 bases and J lost 4; bases outside the gene matches: 3. CDR1 and CDR2 (germline): MNHEY, SVGAGI. Here the CDR3 reads CASSQTGGTEAFF. Written as DNA, the CDR3 is TGTGCCAGCAGCCAGACAGGGGGCACTGAAGCTTTCTTT.

The rearrangement joins TRBV19 to TRBJ2-1; 10 nucleotides agree with TRBD2. The germline CDR1 and CDR2 sequences are LNHDA and SQIVND (reference sequence). The CDR3 is made up of 16 amino acids. Trimming took 5 bases from V and 5 from J; bases not matched to a gene: 9. Written as DNA, the CDR3 is TGTGCCAGTAGTGATCCCCGGACTAGCGGAAACAATGAGCAGTTCTTC. Translated: CASSDPRTSGNNEQFF. The full variable domain, rest sourced from reference TRBV19 and TRBJ2-1, is DGGITQSPKYLFRKEGQNVTLSCEQNLNHDAMYWYRQDPGQGLRLIYYSQIVNDFQKGDIAEGYSVSREKKESFPLTVTSAQKNPTAFYLCASSDPRTSGNNEQFFGPGTRLTVL.

The genes are TRBV5-1 and TRBJ2-3; 7 nucleotides align to TRBD1. Germline V gene sequence: CDR1 SGHRS, CDR2 YFSETQ. Trimming removed 4 bases from V and 0 bases from J; junction bases left unmatched: 2. The CDR3 is 14 residues long. The CDR3 sequence is CASSRDSSTDTQYF. As DNA, the CDR3 is TGCGCCAGCAGCAGGGACAGTAGCACAGATACGCAGTATTTT.

This rearrangement joins TRBV19 to TRBJ1-2; a possible D gene is TRBD1 (6 bases). Trimming cost V 6 bases and J 3 bases, with 26 bases left between them. Germline lookup yields CDR1 LNHDA and CDR2 SQIVND (reference sequence). The CDR3 runs 18 residues. The DNA of the CDR3 is TGTGCCAGTAGGTACCGGGACACCTTGGGGGCTGTGGACTATGGCTACACCTTC. This gives the protein CASRYRDTLGAVDYGYTF.

This chain's CDR3 is CASSTGTGGNNYGYTF. For the CDR3, the DNA is TGCGCCAGCAGCACCGGGACAGGGGGGAATAACTATGGCTACACCTTC. The chain carries TRBV5-1 and TRBJ1-2; TRBD1 matches 11 bases. CDR3 length: 16 amino acids. CDR1 and CDR2 from the germline V gene are SGHRS and YFSETQ. V dropped 4 bases and J dropped 1; count of bases not matched to a gene: 6.

This clone was observed once. This chain joins TRBV7-2 and TRBJ1-2, with a possible D match to TRBD1 (6 bases). Germline CDR1 reads SGHTA; CDR2 reads FQGNSA. This CDR3 contains 14 residues. V lost 1 base, J lost 5 bases, and 11 bases lay in between. The CDR3: CASSLVQGEYGYTF. The CDR3 DNA reads TGTGCCAGCAGCTTAGTACAGGGTGAATATGGCTACACCTTC.

This chain uses TRBV19 with TRBJ1-1; the D is unclear. This CDR3 spans 12 amino acids. Trimming cost V 4 bases and J 1 base, with 4 bases left between them. Germline-derived CDR1 and CDR2 are LNHDA and SQIVND (reference sequence). CDR3 DNA sequence: TGTGCCAGTAGTACCGGGAACACTGAAGCTTTCTTT. Translated: CASSTGNTEAFF. The variable domain in full, with the rest retrieved from reference TRBV19 and TRBJ1-1, is DGGITQSPKYLFRKEGQNVTLSCEQNLNHDAMYWYRQDPGQGLRLIYYSQIVNDFQKGDIAEGYSVSREKKESFPLTVTSAQKNPTAFYLCASSTGNTEAFFGQGTRLTVV.

This chain joins TRBV6-5 and TRBJ1-2, with D perhaps matching TRBD1 (6 bases). The V and J ends lost 9 bases and 4 bases respectively, with 15 bases between them. Per the germline V gene, CDR1 is MNHEY and CDR2 is SVGAGI. The CDR3 runs to 13 residues. CDR3 protein: CASLRGAGYGYTF. CDR3 bases: TGTGCCAGTTTGCGGGGGGCAGGCTATGGCTACACCTTC.

The chain carries TRBV3-1 (or the pseudogene TRBV3-2) and TRBJ1-2, with D maybe TRBD1 (5 bases). The CDR3 covers 14 residues. V lost 2 bases, J lost 1 base, and 8 bases lay in between. Germline loops: CDR1 LGHDT, CDR2 YNNKEL (reference sequence). CDR3 sequence: CASSQYQGNYGYTF. CDR3 nucleotides: TGTGCCAGCAGCCAATACCAGGGTAACTATGGCTACACCTTC.

The chain recombines TRBV5-1 with TRBJ1-2, with TRBD1 matching over 8 bases. Germline V gene sequence: CDR1 SGHRS, CDR2 YFSETQ. The CDR3 is made up of 16 amino acids. With 4 bases clipped from V and 1 base from J, the junction kept 9 bases outside the gene matches. The chain's CDR3 is CASSPEAGGLNYGYTF. CDR3 bases: TGCGCCAGCAGCCCGGAGGCAGGGGGCCTTAACTATGGCTACACCTTC.

The chain joins TRBV9 to TRBJ2-1, with D possibly TRBD1 on 5 matching bases. Trimming took off 0 bases at V and 4 bases at J, with 14 bases between the two ends. CDR1 is SGDLS and CDR2 is YYNGEE in the germline V gene. The CDR3 is made up of 16 amino acids. DNA for the CDR3: TGTGCCAGCAGCGTAGGTAGTGGGGCAGGTTACAATGAGCAGTTCTTC. Its translation is CASSVGSGAGYNEQFF.

The chain recombines TRBV7-9 with TRBJ1-4, with TRBD1 matching 8 bases. CDR1 is SEHNR and CDR2 is FQNEAQ in the germline V gene (reference sequence). The CDR3 sequence is 16 residues long. Losses at the gene ends were 4 bases for V and 3 bases for J; bases not matched to a gene: 7. In nucleotides, the CDR3 is TGTGCCAGCAGCTCGGACAGGGTACCAGCTAATGAAAAACTGTTTTTT. It specifies CASSSDRVPANEKLFF. The whole variable domain, remainder taken from reference TRBV7-9 and TRBJ1-4, is DTGVSQNPRHKITKRGQNVTFRCDPISEHNRLYWYRQTLGQGPEFLTYFQNEAQLEKSRLLSDRFSAERPKGSFSTLEIQRTEQGDSAMYLCASSSDRVPANEKLFFGSGTQLSVL.

On this clone itself: The germline gene is not matched at one end of the junction; a read error may be the cause. The V and J genes are TRBV6-1 and TRBJ1-5; TRBD1 aligns across 8 bases. Germline V gene sequence: CDR1 MNHNS, CDR2 SASEGT. This CDR3 comprises 17 residues. The CDR3: CASREGGNRGANQPQHF. CDR3 DNA sequence: TGTGCCAGCAGGGAAGGGGGGAACAGGGGGGCAAATCAGCCCCAGCATTTT.

The gene calls are TRBV6-5 and TRBJ1-3, with D hard to call. V lost 2 bases and J lost 2, with 13 bases in between. Germline CDR1 MNHEY, CDR2 SVGAGI. CDR3 length equals 16 residues. CDR3 protein: CASSYGSPGTGNTIYF. The CDR3 DNA is TGTGCCAGCAGTTACGGATCGCCCGGGACTGGAAACACCATATATTTT.

A word on this clone: A much bigger clone sits one base away, suggesting this may be a read error. This chain uses TRBV15 with TRBJ1-1; TRBD1 might be the D (6 bases). CDR1 and CDR2 from the germline V gene are LNHNV and YYDKDF (reference sequence). The CDR3 is 13 amino acids. V was shortened by 5 bases and J by 1 base, with 8 bases between the two germline ends. CDR3 in amino acids: CATSLQGNTEAFF. CDR3 DNA sequence: TGTGCCACCAGCTTACAGGGGAACACTGAAGCTTTCTTT.

The rearrangement links TRBV21-1 to TRBJ2-6; the tabulated D call, TRBD1, remains unverified against the DNA. TRBV21-1 represents a pseudogene. The CDR3 runs to 15 residues. CDR3 loop: CASSRQGPGANVLTF. The CDR3 DNA follows: TGTGCCAGCAGCAGGCAGGGTCCCGGGGCCAACGTCCTGACTTTC.

The V gene is TRBV6-5, the J gene TRBJ2-2, with D unresolved. Germline V gene data show CDR1 as MNHEY and CDR2 as SVGAGI. The CDR3 contains 13 residues. V was trimmed by 6 bases and J by 3 bases, leaving 8 bases between them. The CDR3, as DNA: TGTGCCAGCAGCAATAGCTACACCGGGGAGCTGTTTTTT. Protein product: CASSNSYTGELFF.